These 32 T cell receptor beta chains came from one sample sequenced in a study of blood T cell repertoires in COVID-19. Clones were sequenced by immunoSEQ multiplex PCR, and TCRdb holds only the in-frame ones, with some missing. The sample consists of 310,000 or so clones, around 91% of them appearing once. The material sequenced was PBMCs or T cells enriched from blood (not recorded which). The receptors were gathered from a woman under 30 with acute COVID-19.

The DNA of the CDR3 is TGCGCCAGCAGCGGACCGGGACAGGGGGGTGAAAAACTGTTTTTT. Protein sequence: CASSGPGQGGEKLFF. This chain uses TRBV5-1 with TRBJ1-4, with TRBD1 matching 11 bases. This CDR3 has 15 amino acids. Germline V gene data show CDR1 as SGHRS and CDR2 as YFSETQ. The J segment lost 7 bases and the V segment lost 4 bases, leaving 6 bases of the junction unmatched.

The chain employs TRBV21-1 and TRBJ2-3; TRBD2, the table's D call, was not compared with the DNA. TRBV21-1 is flagged as a pseudogene. The CDR3 length is 21 residues. CDR3 sequence: CASSKGGNKRASGGSTDTQYF. The DNA of the CDR3 is TGTGCCAGCAGCAAAGGTGGTAACAAACGAGCTAGCGGGGGTAGCACAGATACGCAGTATTTT.

The chain carries TRBV3-1 (or the pseudogene TRBV3-2) and TRBJ2-1; D uncertain. This CDR3 is built from 17 residues. From germline, CDR1 is LGHDT and CDR2 YNNKEL (reference sequence). The V gene lost 0 bases and the J gene lost 0 bases, with 12 bases spanning the gap. CDR3 region: CASSQDMAGSSYNEQFF. For the CDR3, the DNA is TGTGCCAGCAGCCAAGATATGGCAGGCAGCTCCTACAATGAGCAGTTCTTC.

The chain employs TRBV7-9 and TRBJ2-1; 8 bases match TRBD2. The CDR3 length is 16 residues. V gave up 5 bases and J gave up 7 bases; unmatched junction bases: 13. Germline CDR1 is SEHNR and CDR2 is FQNEAQ (reference sequence). CDR3 sequence reads: CASSPKLGGLVNEQFF. The CDR3 DNA reads as TGTGCCAGCAGCCCGAAACTGGGGGGACTAGTAAATGAGCAGTTCTTC.

This clone appeared once. V and J are TRBV6-6 and TRBJ1-4; TRBD1 might be the D (6 bases). Trimming stripped 5 bases from V and 7 bases from J, with 17 bases between. Per the germline V gene, CDR1 is MNHNY and CDR2 is SVGAGI (reference sequence). The CDR3 is made up of 15 amino acids. This CDR3 is CASSRSGELGEKLFF. The CDR3, as DNA: TGTGCCAGCAGTCGATCAGGGGAATTGGGTGAAAAACTGTTTTTT.

This clone was found a few times. This chain uses TRBV4-3 with TRBJ1-4; 7 bases align to TRBD1. Germline loops: CDR1 LGHNA, CDR2 YSLEER. The length of the CDR3 is 19 residues. V dropped 0 bases and J dropped 0; count of bases not matched to a gene: 10. CDR3 nucleotides: TGCGCCAGCAGCCAAGATTCACCAGGGGGTTATGCAACTAATGAAAAACTGTTTTTT. This codes for CASSQDSPGGYATNEKLFF.

The chain combines TRBV21-1 with TRBJ2-5; no DNA check was done on the table's D call, TRBD1. TRBV21-1 is flagged as a pseudogene. This CDR3 is 13 amino acids long. The CDR3 DNA reads TGTGCCAGCAACTGCAAGGGGCTTGAGACCCAGTACTTC. It codes for CASNCKGLETQYF.

The rearrangement links TRBV5-1 to TRBJ1-1; TRBD1 is a possible D gene (5 bases). The V end lost 4 bases, the J end lost 6 bases, and 10 bases lay between the germline ends. Germline CDR1 and CDR2: SGHRS and YFSETQ. The CDR3 is 12 residues long. In nucleotides, the CDR3 is TGCGCCAGCAGCCCGGTAGGGGCTGAAGCTTTCTTT. Translating it yields CASSPVGAEAFF.

The CDR3 nucleotides are TGTGCCAGCTCACCGAGGGGGGGGCTAAGCTCCTACGAGCAGTACTTC. The encoded protein is CASSPRGGLSSYEQYF. The chain combines TRBV18 with TRBJ2-7; a weak D match, TRBD2 (7 bases). V was clipped by 3 bases and J by 0 bases, with 15 bases between them. Germline V CDR1 and CDR2: KGHSH, LQKENI. The CDR3 loop spans 16 amino acids.

The chain carries TRBV4-2 and TRBJ1-1; a weak D match, TRBD1 (5 bases). The CDR3 totals 12 residues. Germline assignment: CDR1 LGHNA and CDR2 YNFKEQ. V was cut by 5 bases and J by 6 bases, with 10 bases left in between. CDR3 sequence: CASSKRGSEAFF. DNA for the CDR3: TGTGCCAGCAGCAAACGGGGGTCTGAAGCTTTCTTT.

The chain links TRBV7-9 to TRBJ2-2, with 7 bases that match TRBD1. Germline V gene data show CDR1 as SEHNR and CDR2 as FQNEAQ (reference sequence). CDR3 length: 14 residues. With 3 bases clipped from V and 6 bases from J, the junction kept 4 bases outside the gene matches. CDR3 protein: CASSLRQGAGELFF. CDR3 nucleotides: TGTGCCAGCAGCTTGCGACAGGGAGCCGGGGAGCTGTTTTTT.

The chain combines TRBV7-8 with TRBJ2-5, with D possibly being TRBD2 (6 bases). The CDR3 spans 15 residues. Trimming removed 1 base from V and 7 bases from J, with 16 bases in between. The germline V gene encodes CDR1 SGHVS and CDR2 FQNEAQ. CDR3 nucleotides: TGTGCCAGCAGCTTAGTTGAAGGGCGGAGGGGGACCCAGTACTTC. Amino acids: CASSLVEGRRGTQYF.

This clone was seen only once. The V and J genes are TRBV6-2 or TRBV6-3 and TRBJ2-7; the match to TRBD2 covers 13 bases. V gave up 0 bases and J gave up 2 bases; unmatched junction bases: 4. This CDR3 has 17 amino acids. Germline V gene data show CDR1 as MNHEY and CDR2 as SVGEGT. CDR3: CASSYSETSGRAYEQYF. CDR3 nucleotides: TGTGCCAGCAGTTACTCCGAAACTAGCGGGAGGGCCTACGAGCAGTACTTC.

The chain couples TRBV28 to TRBJ2-7, with 8 bases matching TRBD2. J gave up 4 bases and V 4 bases, and 12 bases lay outside the gene matches. The CDR3 runs 16 residues. Germline assignment: CDR1 MDHEN and CDR2 SYDVKM. CDR3 DNA sequence: TGTGCCAGCAGTTCCCCGACGCGGGGGGCTAATTACGAGCAGTACTTC. This codes for CASSSPTRGANYEQYF.

The rearrangement uses TRBV25-1 and TRBJ2-1; TRBD2 matches at 11 bases. The ends lost 4 bases at V and 2 bases at J; junction bases unmatched: 10. The germline V gene has CDR1 MGHDK and CDR2 SYGVNS. The CDR3 contains 18 residues. CDR3 sequence reads: CASSGRIAGGPTYNEQFF. The CDR3 DNA sequence: TGTGCCAGCAGTGGCCGCATAGCGGGAGGGCCCACCTACAATGAGCAGTTCTTC.

The chain carries TRBV19 and TRBJ2-1; tentatively, D is TRBD1 (6 bases). Germline loops: CDR1 LNHDA, CDR2 SQIVND (reference sequence). This CDR3 contains 15 residues. V gave up 7 bases and J gave up 7 bases, with 20 bases separating them. For the CDR3, the DNA is TGTGCCAGTAATTCTGGGGGCAGGGCGAGGAATGAGCAGTTCTTC. Protein product: CASNSGGRARNEQFF.

The chain combines TRBV7-9 with TRBJ1-1; 7 positions agree with TRBD1. This CDR3 has 16 amino acids. The germline CDR1 and CDR2 sequences are SEHNR and FQNEAQ (reference sequence). Trimming at V came to 8 bases and at J to 0 bases, leaving 12 bases not matched to a gene. CDR3 region: CASSVTGLSLNTEAFF. The CDR3 coding sequence is TGTGCCAGCTCCGTGACAGGGCTAAGCCTGAACACTGAAGCTTTCTTT.

The genes are TRBV28 and TRBJ2-1; the D is unclear. Trimming shortened V by 3 bases and J by 4 bases, and 16 bases separated the two germline ends. The CDR3 covers 16 residues. Germline V gives CDR1 MDHEN, CDR2 SYDVKM. As DNA, the CDR3 is TGTGCCAGCAGTTTCCTCCTTAAACAGAGATACAATGAGCAGTTCTTC. Protein: CASSFLLKQRYNEQFF. Full variable domain (missing parts from reference TRBV28 and TRBJ2-1): DVKVTQSSRYLVKRTGEKVFLECVQDMDHENMFWYRQDPGLGLRLIYFSYDVKMKEKGDIPEGYSVSREKKERFSLILESASTNQTSMYLCASSFLLKQRYNEQFFGPGTRLTVL.

The genes are TRBV5-1 and TRBJ1-1; possibly TRBD1 for D (5 bases). The CDR3 runs to 14 residues. Germline V CDR1 and CDR2: SGHRS, YFSETQ. V lost 0 bases, J lost 5 bases, and 11 bases lay in between. The CDR3 loop reads CASSLVGGRTEAFF. In DNA form, the CDR3 reads TGCGCCAGCAGCTTGGTGGGGGGAAGGACTGAAGCTTTCTTT.

In its sample, this clone was seen a few times. The rearrangement uses TRBV6-5 and TRBJ1-3, with D unresolved. This CDR3 has 14 residues. CDR1 MNHEY and CDR2 SVGAGI come from the germline V gene. V lost 5 bases and J 0 bases, leaving 8 bases between the germline ends. Written as DNA, the CDR3 is TGTGCCAGCAGTCGAGTCGGCTCTGGAAACACCATATATTTT. Translated: CASSRVGSGNTIYF.

The chain links TRBV10-3 to TRBJ2-2, with 7 bases fitting TRBD1. CDR3 size: 16 residues. J gave up 1 base and V 5 bases, and 7 bases lay outside the gene matches. Germline assignment: CDR1 ENHRY and CDR2 SYGVKD. CDR3 coding DNA: TGTGCCATCAGTCCTGCGGACAGGTTGAACACCGGGGAGCTGTTTTTT. It is translated as CAISPADRLNTGELFF.

This clone was picked up one time. The CDR3 sequence is CASSAPWTPNTEAFF. The CDR3 DNA follows: TGTGCCAGCAGCGCACCGTGGACACCGAACACTGAAGCTTTCTTT. This chain connects TRBV4-2 to TRBJ1-1, with a weak D call TRBD1 (5 bases). Germline-derived CDR1 and CDR2 are LGHNA and YNFKEQ. The ends were cut back, 5 bases at V and 1 base at J, with 14 bases in the middle. The CDR3 runs 15 residues.

V gene TRBV4-1 combines with J gene TRBJ1-2; 7 nucleotides agree with TRBD1. CDR3 size: 14 residues. Germline CDR1 is MGHRA and CDR2 is YSYEKL. With V trimmed by 6 bases and J by 6 bases, 10 bases remained unmatched. CDR3 in DNA: TGCGCCAGCAGGGGCCCGGGGACAGCGAATGGCTACACCTTC. This codes for CASRGPGTANGYTF.

This sequence joins TRBV9 and TRBJ2-1, with TRBD2 matching over 7 bases. Germline trimming cut 0 bases from V and 0 bases from J; bases unmatched to any gene: 6. This CDR3 is 17 amino acids long. Germline values: CDR1 SGDLS, CDR2 YYNGEE. The CDR3 here is CASSVVGLAGSYNEQFF. Here the CDR3 DNA reads TGTGCCAGCAGCGTAGTTGGTTTAGCGGGCTCCTACAATGAGCAGTTCTTC.

The V gene is TRBV28, the J gene TRBJ2-3, with 8 bases aligning to TRBD2. The V and J ends lost 3 bases and 4 bases, in that order; junction bases with no gene match: 12. CDR3 length equals 17 residues. Germline V gives CDR1 MDHEN, CDR2 SYDVKM. CDR3 bases: TGTGCCAGCAGTTTGGGAGACGGGACTAGTATGGCAGATACGCAGTATTTT. Translating gives CASSLGDGTSMADTQYF.

The chain recombines TRBV6-2 or TRBV6-3 with TRBJ2-2; 9 bases line up with TRBD2. This CDR3 has 16 amino acids. Per germline, CDR1 MNHEY and CDR2 SVGEGT. V shed 0 bases, J shed 6 bases, and the junction held 5 bases outside the gene matches. The CDR3 DNA follows: TGTGCCAGCAGTTACTCGCCGGGACTAGCTTCCGGGGAGCTGTTTTTT. It yields the protein CASSYSPGLASGELFF.

The chain has TRBV29-1 and TRBJ2-7, with TRBD2 matching over 7 bases. Germline lookup yields CDR1 SQVTM and CDR2 ANQGSEA. The V segment lost 7 bases and the J segment 2 bases; nucleotides outside the gene matches: 5. CDR3 size: 12 residues. The chain's CDR3 is CSARGSTYEQYF. As DNA, the CDR3 is TGCAGCGCCCGCGGGAGTACCTACGAGCAGTACTTC.

CDR3 coding DNA: TGTGCCAGCAGCCAAGAAGCTAGCGGGAGAGGCGCAGATACGCAGTATTTT. It specifies CASSQEASGRGADTQYF. The V gene is TRBV14, the J gene TRBJ2-3, with 10 bases identical to TRBD2. The germline V gene encodes CDR1 SGHDN and CDR2 FVKESK. J gave up 4 bases and V 0 bases, and 7 bases lay outside the gene matches. This CDR3 region has 17 residues.

V is TRBV7-9 and J is TRBJ1-1, with 11 bases lining up with TRBD1. V was clipped by 5 bases and J by 10 bases; unmatched bases: 9. This CDR3 spans 14 amino acids. Germline V lookup: CDR1 SEHNR, CDR2 FQNEAQ (reference sequence). The CDR3 DNA sequence: TGTGCCAGCAGCCCTAAGGACAGGGGGCGCCGAGCTTTCTTT. Its translation: CASSPKDRGRRAFF.

The CDR3 here is CASSRTSGRVAGELFF. The DNA for the CDR3 is TGTGCCAGCAGCAGGACTAGCGGGAGGGTTGCCGGGGAGCTGTTTTTT. This rearrangement joins TRBV11-2 to TRBJ2-2, with 15 bases lining up with TRBD2. This CDR3 comprises 16 residues. Germline CDR1 is SGHAT and CDR2 is FQNNGV. After removal of 5 bases from V and 6 bases from J, the junction contained 4 bases not matched to a gene.

There are a few counts of this clone. The gene calls are TRBV9 and TRBJ2-2, with 9 positions matching TRBD2. V lost 3 bases and J lost 7; bases outside the gene matches: 13. Germline-derived CDR1 and CDR2 are SGDLS and YYNGEE. This CDR3 region has 17 residues. The CDR3 coding sequence is TGTGCCAGCAGCGCGACTAGCGGCCTTAGGGTTGGCGGGGAGCTGTTTTTT. Protein sequence: CASSATSGLRVGGELFF.

The chain combines TRBV7-9 with TRBJ2-3; 9 bases fit TRBD2. Germline CDR1 SEHNR, CDR2 FQNEAQ (reference sequence). The CDR3 is 15 residues long. V lost 7 bases to trimming and J lost 2 bases; unmatched junction nucleotides: 7. This chain's CDR3 is CASTLTSGHTDTQYF. CDR3 in DNA: TGTGCCAGCACCTTGACTAGCGGACACACAGATACGCAGTATTTT.